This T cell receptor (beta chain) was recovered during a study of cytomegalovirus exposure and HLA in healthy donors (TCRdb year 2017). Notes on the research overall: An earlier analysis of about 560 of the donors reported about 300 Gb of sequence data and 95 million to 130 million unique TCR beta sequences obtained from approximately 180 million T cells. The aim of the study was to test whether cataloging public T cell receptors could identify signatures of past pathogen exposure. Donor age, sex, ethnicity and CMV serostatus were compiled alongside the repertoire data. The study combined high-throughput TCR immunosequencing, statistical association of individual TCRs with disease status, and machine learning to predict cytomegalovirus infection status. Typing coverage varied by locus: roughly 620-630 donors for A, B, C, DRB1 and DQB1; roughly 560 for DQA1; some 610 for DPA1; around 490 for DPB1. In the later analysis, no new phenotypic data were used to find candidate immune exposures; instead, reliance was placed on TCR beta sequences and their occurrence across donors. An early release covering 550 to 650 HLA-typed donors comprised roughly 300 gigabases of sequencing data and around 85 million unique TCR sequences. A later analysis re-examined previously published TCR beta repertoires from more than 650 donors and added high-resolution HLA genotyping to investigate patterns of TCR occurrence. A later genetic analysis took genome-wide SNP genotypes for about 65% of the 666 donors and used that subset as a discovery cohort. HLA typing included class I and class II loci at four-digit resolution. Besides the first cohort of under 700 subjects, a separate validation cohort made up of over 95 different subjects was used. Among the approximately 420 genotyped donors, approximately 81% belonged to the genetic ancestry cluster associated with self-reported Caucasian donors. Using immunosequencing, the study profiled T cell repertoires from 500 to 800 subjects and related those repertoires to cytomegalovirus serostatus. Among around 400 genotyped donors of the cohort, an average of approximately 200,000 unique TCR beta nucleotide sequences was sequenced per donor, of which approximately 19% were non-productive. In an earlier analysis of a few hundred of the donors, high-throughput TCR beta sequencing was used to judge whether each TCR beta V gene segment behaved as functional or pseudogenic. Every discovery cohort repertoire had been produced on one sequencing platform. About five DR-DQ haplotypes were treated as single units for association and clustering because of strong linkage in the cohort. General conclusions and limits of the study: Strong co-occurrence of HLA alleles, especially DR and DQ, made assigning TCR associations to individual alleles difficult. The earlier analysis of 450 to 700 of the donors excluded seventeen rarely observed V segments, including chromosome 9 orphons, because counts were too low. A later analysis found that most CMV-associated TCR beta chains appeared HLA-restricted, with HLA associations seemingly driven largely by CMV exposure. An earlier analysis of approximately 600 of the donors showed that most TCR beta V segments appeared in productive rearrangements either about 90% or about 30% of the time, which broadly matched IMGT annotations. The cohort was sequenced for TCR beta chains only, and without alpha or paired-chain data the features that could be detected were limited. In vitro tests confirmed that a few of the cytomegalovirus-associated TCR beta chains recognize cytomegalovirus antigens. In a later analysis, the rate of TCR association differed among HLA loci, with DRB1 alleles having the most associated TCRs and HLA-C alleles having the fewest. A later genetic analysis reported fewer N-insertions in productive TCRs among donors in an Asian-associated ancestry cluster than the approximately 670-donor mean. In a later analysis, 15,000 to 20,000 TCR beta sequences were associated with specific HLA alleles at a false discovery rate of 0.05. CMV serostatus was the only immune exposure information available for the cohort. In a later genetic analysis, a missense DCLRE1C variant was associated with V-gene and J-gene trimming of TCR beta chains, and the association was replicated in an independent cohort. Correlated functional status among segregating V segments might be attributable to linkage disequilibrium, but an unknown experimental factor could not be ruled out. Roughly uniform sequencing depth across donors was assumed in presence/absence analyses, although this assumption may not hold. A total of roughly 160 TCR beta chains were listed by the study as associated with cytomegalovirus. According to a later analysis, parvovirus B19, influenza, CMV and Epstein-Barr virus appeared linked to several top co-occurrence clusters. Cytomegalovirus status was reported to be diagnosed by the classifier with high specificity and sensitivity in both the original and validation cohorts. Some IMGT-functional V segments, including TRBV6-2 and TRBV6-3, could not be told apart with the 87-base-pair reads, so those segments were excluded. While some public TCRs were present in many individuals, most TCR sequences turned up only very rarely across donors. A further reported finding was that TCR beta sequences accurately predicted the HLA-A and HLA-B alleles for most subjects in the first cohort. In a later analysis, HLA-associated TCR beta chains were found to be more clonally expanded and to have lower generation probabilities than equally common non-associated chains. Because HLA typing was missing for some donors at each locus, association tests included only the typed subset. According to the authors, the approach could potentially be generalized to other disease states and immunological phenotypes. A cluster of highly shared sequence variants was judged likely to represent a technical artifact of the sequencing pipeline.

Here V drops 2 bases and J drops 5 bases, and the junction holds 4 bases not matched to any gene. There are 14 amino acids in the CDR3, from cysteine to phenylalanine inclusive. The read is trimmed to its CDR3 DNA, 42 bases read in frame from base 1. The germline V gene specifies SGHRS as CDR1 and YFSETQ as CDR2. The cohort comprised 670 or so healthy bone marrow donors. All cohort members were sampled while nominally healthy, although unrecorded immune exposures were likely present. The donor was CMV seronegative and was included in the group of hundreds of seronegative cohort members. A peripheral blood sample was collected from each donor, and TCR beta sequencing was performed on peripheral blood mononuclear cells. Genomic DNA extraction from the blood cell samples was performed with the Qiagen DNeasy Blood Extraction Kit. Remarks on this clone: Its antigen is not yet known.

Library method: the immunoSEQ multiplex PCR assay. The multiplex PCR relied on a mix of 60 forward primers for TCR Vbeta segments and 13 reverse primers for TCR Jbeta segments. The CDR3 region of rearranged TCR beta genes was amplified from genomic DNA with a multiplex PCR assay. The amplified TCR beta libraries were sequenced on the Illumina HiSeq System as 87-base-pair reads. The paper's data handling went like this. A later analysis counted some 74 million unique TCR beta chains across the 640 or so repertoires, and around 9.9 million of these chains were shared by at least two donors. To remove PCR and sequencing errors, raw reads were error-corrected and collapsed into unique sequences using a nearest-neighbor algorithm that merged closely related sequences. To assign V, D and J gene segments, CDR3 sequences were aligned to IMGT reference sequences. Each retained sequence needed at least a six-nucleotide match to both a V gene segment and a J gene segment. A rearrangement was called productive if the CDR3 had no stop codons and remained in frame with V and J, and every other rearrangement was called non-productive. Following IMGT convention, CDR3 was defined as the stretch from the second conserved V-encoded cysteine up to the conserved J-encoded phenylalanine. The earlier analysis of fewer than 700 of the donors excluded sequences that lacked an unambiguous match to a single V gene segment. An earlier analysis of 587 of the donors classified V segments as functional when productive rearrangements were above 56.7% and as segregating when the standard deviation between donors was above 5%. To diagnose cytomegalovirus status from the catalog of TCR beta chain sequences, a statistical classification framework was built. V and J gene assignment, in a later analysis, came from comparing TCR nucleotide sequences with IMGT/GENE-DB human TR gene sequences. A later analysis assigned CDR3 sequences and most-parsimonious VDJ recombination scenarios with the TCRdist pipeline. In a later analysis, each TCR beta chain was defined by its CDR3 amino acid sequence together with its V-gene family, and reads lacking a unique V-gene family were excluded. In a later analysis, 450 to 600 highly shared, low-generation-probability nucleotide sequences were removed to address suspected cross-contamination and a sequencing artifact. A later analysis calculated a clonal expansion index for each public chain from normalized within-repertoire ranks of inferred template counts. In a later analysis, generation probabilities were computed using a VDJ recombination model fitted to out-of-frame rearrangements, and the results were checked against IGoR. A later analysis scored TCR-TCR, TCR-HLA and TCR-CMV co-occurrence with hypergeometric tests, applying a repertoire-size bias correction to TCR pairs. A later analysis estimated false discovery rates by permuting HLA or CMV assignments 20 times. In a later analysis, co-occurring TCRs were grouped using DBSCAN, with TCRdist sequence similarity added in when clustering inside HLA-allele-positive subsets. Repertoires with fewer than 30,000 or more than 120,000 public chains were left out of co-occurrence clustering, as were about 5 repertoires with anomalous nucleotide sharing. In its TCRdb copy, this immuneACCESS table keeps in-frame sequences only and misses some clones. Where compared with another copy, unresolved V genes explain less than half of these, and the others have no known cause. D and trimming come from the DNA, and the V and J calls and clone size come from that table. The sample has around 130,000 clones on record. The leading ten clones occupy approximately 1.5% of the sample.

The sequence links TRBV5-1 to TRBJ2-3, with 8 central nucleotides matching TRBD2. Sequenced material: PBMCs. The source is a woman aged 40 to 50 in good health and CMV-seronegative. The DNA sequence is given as TGCGCCAGCAGCTTTTCGGGGGGGGGAGATACGCAGTATTTT. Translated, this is CASSFSGGGDTQYF.